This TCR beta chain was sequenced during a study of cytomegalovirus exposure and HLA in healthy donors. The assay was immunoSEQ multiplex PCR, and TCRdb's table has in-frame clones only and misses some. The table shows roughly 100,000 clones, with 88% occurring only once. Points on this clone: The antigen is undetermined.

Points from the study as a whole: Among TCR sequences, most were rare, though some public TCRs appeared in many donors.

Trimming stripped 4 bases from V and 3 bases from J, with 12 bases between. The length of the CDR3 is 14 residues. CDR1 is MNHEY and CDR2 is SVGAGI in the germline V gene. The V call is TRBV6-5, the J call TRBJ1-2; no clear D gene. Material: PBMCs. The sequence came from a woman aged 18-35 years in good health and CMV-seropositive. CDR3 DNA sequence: TGTGCCAGCAGTTTGGGAGTCGGGTACTATGGCTACACCTTC. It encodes CASSLGVGYYGYTF.